This TCR beta chain originates from a study of blood T cell repertoires in COVID-19. The J segment lost 2 bases and the V segment lost 4 bases, leaving 3 bases of the junction unmatched. The CDR3 has 13 residues. Germline V gene sequence: CDR1 SGHDT, CDR2 YYEEEE. Sequencing used immunoSEQ multiplex PCR; TCRdb keeps in-frame clones, though not all of them. The table records under 150,000 clones, about 91% of them present only once. Sample: peripheral blood. The clonotype was recovered from a human donor in a cohort sampled during active COVID-19. The chain links TRBV5-6 to TRBJ2-7, with 7 bases fitting TRBD1. The CDR3 nucleotides read TGTGCCAGCAGCAGGGACAGACCCTACGAGCAGTACTTC. Protein: CASSRDRPYEQYF. The entire variable domain, with the rest obtained from reference TRBV5-6 and TRBJ2-7, is as follows: DAGVTQSPTHLIKTRGQQVTLRCSPKSGHDTVSWYQQALGQGPQFIFQYYEEEERQRGNFPDRFSGHQFPNYSSELNVNALLLGDSALYLCASSRDRPYEQYFGPGTRLTVT.